These 23 T cell receptor beta chains came from one sample sequenced in a study of cytomegalovirus exposure and HLA in healthy donors. Amplification used 60 Vbeta primers and 13 Jbeta primers. Clones were sequenced by immunoSEQ multiplex PCR, and TCRdb holds only the in-frame ones, with some missing. The sample shows approximately 150,000 clones, 80% to 90% of them seen only once. The sequencing sample was made of PBMCs. The receptors shown here come from a woman in her 40s in good health and CMV-seropositive.

This chain connects TRBV9 to TRBJ2-1, with TRBD2 identical over 7 bases. This CDR3 spans 15 amino acids. V dropped 1 base and J dropped 2; count of bases not matched to a gene: 3. Looked up from germline, CDR1 is SGDLS and CDR2 is YYNGEE. As DNA, the CDR3 is TGTGCCAGCAGCGTACTAGCGGTAGCCTACAATGAGCAGTTCTTC. This encodes CASSVLAVAYNEQFF.

This chain uses TRBV15 with TRBJ2-5; 7 bases line up with TRBD2. This CDR3 region has 15 residues. V gave up 5 bases and J gave up 0 bases; unmatched junction bases: 6. Germline loops: CDR1 LNHNV, CDR2 YYDKDF (reference sequence). CDR3 sequence (DNA): TGTGCCACCAGCGACCCACTAGCGAACCAAGAGACCCAGTACTTC. Amino acids: CATSDPLANQETQYF. Variable domain in full (rest from reference TRBV15 and TRBJ2-5): DAMVIQNPRYQVTQFGKPVTLSCSQTLNHNVMYWYQQKSSQAPKLLFHYYDKDFNNEADTPDNFQSRRPNTSFCFLDIRSPGLGDTAMYLCATSDPLANQETQYFGPGTRLLVL.

The chain links TRBV28 to TRBJ1-4; TRBD1 aligns across 9 bases. V was clipped by 10 bases and J by 6 bases; unmatched bases: 12. CDR1 MDHEN and CDR2 SYDVKM come from the germline V gene. The CDR3 has 15 residues. CDR3 in DNA: TGTGCCATTACCGGAGCCGGGACAGGGTATGAAAAACTGTTTTTT. Residues: CAITGAGTGYEKLFF.

The genes are TRBV29-1 and TRBJ1-1, with 8 positions matching TRBD1. Germline-derived CDR1 and CDR2 are SQVTM and ANQGSEA. The trim removed 6 bases at V and 4 bases at J, leaving 7 bases unmatched. The CDR3 sequence is 13 residues long. DNA for the CDR3: TGCAGCGTGCGGACAGGGAGAGGCACTGAAGCTTTCTTT. Translating it yields CSVRTGRGTEAFF. Together with reference TRBV29-1 and TRBJ1-1, the CDR3 gives the full variable domain: SAVISQKPSRDICQRGTSLTIQCQVDSQVTMMFWYRQQPGQSLTLIATANQGSEATYESGFVIDKFPISRPNLTFSTLTVSNMSPEDSSIYLCSVRTGRGTEAFFGQGTRLTVV.

The chain has TRBV7-9 and TRBJ2-1, with D possibly TRBD1 on 5 matching bases. CDR1 and CDR2 (germline): SEHNR, FQNEAQ (reference sequence). CDR3 length equals 12 residues. Trimming pared 4 bases from V and 6 bases from J, leaving 7 bases between. The CDR3, as DNA: TGTGCCAGCAGCTCCGACAGCAATGAGCAGTTCTTC. This encodes CASSSDSNEQFF. Filled out from reference TRBV7-9 and TRBJ2-1, the complete variable domain reads DTGVSQNPRHKITKRGQNVTFRCDPISEHNRLYWYRQTLGQGPEFLTYFQNEAQLEKSRLLSDRFSAERPKGSFSTLEIQRTEQGDSAMYLCASSSDSNEQFFGPGTRLTVL.

V and J are TRBV5-6 and TRBJ2-3; no reliable D call. CDR1 SGHDT and CDR2 YYEEEE come from the germline V gene. V shed 0 bases and J shed 5 bases, with 13 bases lying between them. The CDR3 spans 15 residues. CDR3: CASSLGPRTGDTQYF. DNA for the CDR3: TGTGCCAGCAGCTTGGGCCCTAGAACGGGAGATACGCAGTATTTT.

The chain has TRBV10-3 and TRBJ1-2; D gene unclear. Germline CDR1 and CDR2: ENHRY and SYGVKD. The V end lost 2 bases, the J end lost 0 bases, and 10 bases lay between the germline ends. CDR3 length: 15 amino acids. For the CDR3, the DNA is TGTGCCATCAGTGAGGGCTGGCCTTCTAACTATGGCTACACCTTC. Amino acids: CAISEGWPSNYGYTF.

The V call is TRBV11-2, the J call TRBJ2-7, with 7 bases aligning to TRBD2. V shed 6 bases, J shed 0 bases, and the junction held 8 bases outside the gene matches. The CDR3 contains 15 residues. Germline CDR1 and CDR2: SGHAT and FQNNGV. The CDR3 coding sequence is TGTGCCAGCAGTCTAACTAGCGTGAGCTCCTACGAGCAGTACTTC. It yields the protein CASSLTSVSSYEQYF.

J is TRBJ2-7 and V is TRBV28; D gene unclear. This CDR3 spans 11 amino acids. The germline V and J ends were trimmed by 3 bases and 3 bases, with 3 bases remaining between them. Germline lookup yields CDR1 MDHEN and CDR2 SYDVKM. The chain's CDR3 is CASSFSYEQYF. As DNA, the CDR3 is TGTGCCAGCAGTTTCAGCTACGAGCAGTACTTC.

As DNA, the CDR3 is TGTGCCAGCAGTTTCCCCACAGGGAGTAGGGAAAAACTGTTTTTT. This gives the protein CASSFPTGSREKLFF. The genes are TRBV28 and TRBJ1-4, with D tentatively TRBD1 (6 bases). Looked up from germline, CDR1 is MDHEN and CDR2 is SYDVKM. The germline V and J ends were trimmed by 3 bases and 8 bases, with 16 bases remaining between them. The CDR3 runs to 15 residues.

The V gene is TRBV5-4, the J gene TRBJ2-1; 8 bases line up with TRBD2. The V gene's germline CDR1 is SGHNT and CDR2 YYREEE (reference sequence). With V trimmed by 3 bases and J by 7 bases, 9 bases remained unmatched. CDR3 length: 15 amino acids. The CDR3 region has the DNA TGTGCCAGCAGCTCCGGGACTAGTAGGGGAAATGAGCAGTTCTTC. It translates to CASSSGTSRGNEQFF.

V usage is TRBV6-1 and J usage is TRBJ1-6; perhaps TRBD1 as D (6 bases). Germline CDR1 reads MNHNS; CDR2 reads SASEGT. The CDR3 sequence is 15 residues long. Trimming stripped 5 bases from V and 9 bases from J, with 17 bases between. This CDR3 is CASSPQQGSGSPLHF. The CDR3 DNA reads as TGTGCCAGCAGTCCTCAGCAGGGGTCAGGTTCACCCCTCCACTTT.

This chain connects TRBV28 to TRBJ2-3; the match to TRBD1 covers 9 bases. This CDR3 is 13 amino acids long. Trimming at V came to 11 bases and at J to 2 bases, leaving 5 bases not matched to a gene. Germline assignment: CDR1 MDHEN and CDR2 SYDVKM. CDR3 DNA: TGTGCCGCGGGACAGGGACCCACAGATACGCAGTATTTT. This codes for CAAGQGPTDTQYF.

The CDR3 nucleotides are TGTGCCAGCAGCGCGAACAGGGGATTGACTGAAGCTTTCTTT. This gives the protein CASSANRGLTEAFF. This chain joins TRBV9 and TRBJ1-1, with TRBD1 identical over 7 bases. The V and J ends lost 3 bases and 5 bases, in that order; junction bases with no gene match: 7. Germline lookup yields CDR1 SGDLS and CDR2 YYNGEE. This CDR3 spans 14 amino acids.

The rearrangement links TRBV30 to TRBJ2-7; no definite D call. CDR1 is GTSNPN and CDR2 is SVGIG in the germline V gene (reference sequence). The V end lost 0 bases, the J end lost 3 bases, and 9 bases lay between the germline ends. This CDR3 region has 13 residues. The CDR3 protein is CAWSVIHFYEQYF. CDR3 coding DNA: TGTGCCTGGAGTGTAATCCATTTCTACGAGCAGTACTTC.

V is TRBV7-6 and J is TRBJ2-2; 14 nucleotides match TRBD2. With 5 bases clipped from V and 0 bases from J, the junction kept 5 bases outside the gene matches. Germline V gives CDR1 SGHVS, CDR2 FNYEAQ. The CDR3 totals 18 residues. CDR3 sequence: CASSPRLAGGPNTGELFF. The CDR3 DNA reads as TGTGCCAGCAGCCCTCGACTAGCGGGGGGGCCGAACACCGGGGAGCTGTTTTTT.

This rearrangement joins TRBV2 to TRBJ2-2; 9 bases line up with TRBD2. Per germline, CDR1 SNHLY and CDR2 FYNNEI. There are 15 residues in the CDR3. V trimming: 4 bases; J trimming: 7 bases; junction bases outside the gene matches: 7. CDR3 bases: TGTGCCAGCAGTGTGCTTAGCGGGGGAGGCGGGGAGCTGTTTTTT. This sequence encodes CASSVLSGGGGELFF.

This chain connects TRBV11-1 to TRBJ2-5; 10 bases align to TRBD1. Germline CDR1 SGHAT, CDR2 FQDESV (reference sequence). With V trimmed by 3 bases and J by 1 base, 5 bases remained unmatched. The CDR3 length is 16 residues. The chain's CDR3 is CASSFGQGVFQETQYF. CDR3 nucleotide sequence: TGTGCCAGCAGCTTTGGACAGGGGGTCTTCCAAGAGACCCAGTACTTC.

This rearrangement joins TRBV28 to TRBJ2-3; the match to TRBD2 covers 11 bases. After removal of 5 bases from V and 2 bases from J, the junction contained 9 bases not matched to a gene. The germline gives CDR1 MDHEN, CDR2 SYDVKM. The CDR3 consists of 17 residues. This chain's CDR3 is CASSPFLAGGFTDTQYF. CDR3 sequence (DNA): TGTGCCAGCAGTCCCTTTCTAGCGGGGGGTTTCACAGATACGCAGTATTTT.

CDR3 region: CASSPGTGPLETQYF. The CDR3 nucleotides are TGTGCCAGCAGTCCCGGGACAGGGCCCTTAGAGACCCAGTACTTC. V gene TRBV7-9 combines with J gene TRBJ2-5; 9 bases are shared with TRBD1. Germline values: CDR1 SEHNR, CDR2 FQNEAQ (reference sequence). V shed 6 bases, J shed 4 bases, and the junction held 9 bases outside the gene matches. This CDR3 comprises 15 residues.

The count of this clone is one. The chain has TRBV6-1 and TRBJ2-1; 8 nucleotides match TRBD1. The CDR3 covers 18 residues. Germline V gives CDR1 MNHNS, CDR2 SASEGT. The J segment lost 9 bases and the V segment lost 4 bases, leaving 20 bases of the junction unmatched. The CDR3 nucleotides are TGTGCCAGCAGTGGCCGGGACAGGAAGCAACTAGGAGGCACTGAGCAGTTCTTC. This gives the protein CASSGRDRKQLGGTEQFF.

The CDR3 loop reads CASSPVGGRADTQYF. CDR3 nucleotides: TGTGCCAGCAGCCCCGTCGGCGGGAGGGCAGATACGCAGTATTTT. The chain has TRBV7-7 and TRBJ2-3, with TRBD2 matching 9 bases. The CDR3 is made up of 15 amino acids. The germline CDR1 and CDR2 sequences are SSHAT and FNYEAQ (reference sequence). The ends lost 5 bases at V and 4 bases at J; junction bases unmatched: 7.

Concerning this clone: At one of its ends the junction is not consistent with the germline gene, which may arise from a read error. This rearrangement joins TRBV7-2 to TRBJ1-2; TRBD1 agrees at 11 bases. Per the germline V gene, CDR1 is SGHTA and CDR2 is FQGNSA. CDR3 length equals 15 residues. The CDR3 coding sequence is TGTGCCAGCAGCTACCGGACAGGGGGCAACTTTGGCTACACCTTC. The encoded protein is CASSYRTGGNFGYTF.